This T cell receptor beta chain was obtained from a study of control samples from healthy donors and cancer patients (dated by TCRdb to between 2020 and 2021). The CDR3 sequence holds 13 residues, the cysteine and phenylalanine included. Just CDR3 DNA is preserved here, 39 bases in frame from base 1. Trimming removed 7 bases from V and 8 bases from J; the gene matches leave 5 bases unexplained. The count of this clone is one. No antigen is known for it. The record has no base qualities; no much larger clone is one base away. Receptor libraries were prepared by the immunoSEQ multiplex PCR assay. TCRdb stores this immuneACCESS table with in-frame sequences only. Part of the clones is absent; in the studies checked, under half of the shortfall reflects unresolved V genes, and no reason is known for the rest. The sample table contains roughly 76,000 clones; only one count was recorded for roughly 93% of them. The ten top clones hold roughly 1.3% of the sample.

The receptor comes from a middle-aged woman with lung cancer. The sequenced sample consisted of PBMCs. The rearranged segments are TRBV12-3 or TRBV12-4 and TRBJ1-4, with TRBD1 matching 9 junction bases. CDR3 loop: CASKGQGLEKLFF. The bases read TGTGCCAGCAAAGGACAGGGGTTGGAAAAACTGTTTTTT.